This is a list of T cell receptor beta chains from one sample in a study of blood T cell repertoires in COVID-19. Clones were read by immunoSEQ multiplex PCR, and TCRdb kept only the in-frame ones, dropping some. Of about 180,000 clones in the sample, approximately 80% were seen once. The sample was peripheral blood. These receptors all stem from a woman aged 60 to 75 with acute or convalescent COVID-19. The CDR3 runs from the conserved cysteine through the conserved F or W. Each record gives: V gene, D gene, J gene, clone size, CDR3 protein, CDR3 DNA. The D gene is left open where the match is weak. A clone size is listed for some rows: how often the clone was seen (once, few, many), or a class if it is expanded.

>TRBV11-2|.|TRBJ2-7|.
CASSLVLQTAGQYF
TGTGCCAGCAGCTTAGTTTTACAAACCGCTGGGCAGTACTTC
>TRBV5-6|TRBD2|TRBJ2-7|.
CASSSGTSGGHGSYEQYF
TGTGCCAGCAGCTCAGGGACTAGCGGGGGGCATGGCTCCTACGAGCAGTACTTC
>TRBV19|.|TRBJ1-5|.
CATSGPRGQPQHF
TGTGCCACCTCGGGCCCTCGGGGTCAGCCCCAGCATTTT
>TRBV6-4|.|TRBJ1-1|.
CASSQGTEAFF
TGTGCCAGCAGTCAGGGCACTGAAGCTTTCTTT
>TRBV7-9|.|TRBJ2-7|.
CASSFAGAQYEQYF
TGTGCCAGCAGCTTCGCAGGGGCTCAGTACGAGCAGTACTTC
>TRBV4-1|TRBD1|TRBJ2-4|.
CASSQGDRERNIQYF
TGCGCCAGCAGCCAGGGGGACAGGGAGAGAAACATTCAGTACTTC
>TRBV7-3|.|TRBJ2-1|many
CASSSPHLGRGSDNEQFF
TGTGCCAGCAGCTCCCCGCACCTAGGACGGGGGTCCGACAATGAGCAGTTCTTC
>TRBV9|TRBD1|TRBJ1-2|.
CASSVGQGERGYTF
TGTGCCAGCAGCGTAGGACAGGGGGAGAGGGGCTACACCTTC
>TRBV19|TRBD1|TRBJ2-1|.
CASSLLDRVSGEQFF
TGTGCCAGTAGTCTCCTGGACAGGGTCAGCGGTGAGCAGTTCTTC
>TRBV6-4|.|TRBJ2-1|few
CASSGDWDSNEQFF
TGTGCCAGCAGCGGGGACTGGGACTCTAATGAGCAGTTCTTC
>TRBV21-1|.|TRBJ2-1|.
CASGPDRASGNEQFF
TGTGCCAGCGGTCCGGACAGGGCCTCGGGTAATGAGCAGTTCTTC
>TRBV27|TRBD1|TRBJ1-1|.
CASGLDRVNTEAFF
TGTGCCAGCGGATTGGACAGGGTGAACACTGAAGCTTTCTTT
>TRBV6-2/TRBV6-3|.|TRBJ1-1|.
CASSYVGGARTEAFF
TGTGCCAGCAGTTATGTCGGGGGGGCGCGCACTGAAGCTTTCTTT
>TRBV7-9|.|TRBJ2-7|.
CASSLAPPDTYEQYF
TGTGCCAGCAGCTTAGCTCCGCCAGATACCTACGAGCAGTACTTC
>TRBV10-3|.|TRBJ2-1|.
CAISETTGYNEQFF
TGTGCCATCAGTGAAACGACGGGGTACAATGAGCAGTTCTTC
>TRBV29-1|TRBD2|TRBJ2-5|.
CSVESGGGVRETQYF
TGCAGCGTTGAGTCAGGTGGGGGGGTTAGGGAGACCCAGTACTTC
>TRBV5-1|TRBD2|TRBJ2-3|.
CASSAVRAGVTDTQYF
TGCGCCAGCAGCGCCGTCCGGGCGGGGGTAACAGATACGCAGTATTTT
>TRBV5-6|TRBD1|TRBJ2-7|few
CASSQGQGPYEQYF
TGTGCCAGCAGCCAGGGACAGGGACCCTACGAGCAGTACTTC
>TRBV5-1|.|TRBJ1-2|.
CASSLAGGSGYTF
TGCGCCAGCAGCTTGGCCGGAGGTTCTGGCTACACCTTC
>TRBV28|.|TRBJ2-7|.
CASSLISVNYEQYF
TGTGCCAGCAGTTTAATCTCGGTTAACTACGAGCAGTACTTC
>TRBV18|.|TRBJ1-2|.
CASSRDNSNYGYTF
TGTGCCAGCTCACGGGACAATTCTAACTATGGCTACACCTTC
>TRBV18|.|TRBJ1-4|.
CASSPPSLKTNEKLFF
TGTGCCAGCTCACCACCTTCGCTAAAAACTAATGAAAAACTGTTTTTT
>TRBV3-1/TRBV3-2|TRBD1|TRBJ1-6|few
CASSPGTGEGGLHF
TGTGCCAGCAGCCCCGGGACAGGGGAGGGGGGCCTCCACTTT
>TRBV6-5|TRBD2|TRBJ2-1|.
CASSLAGVYNEQFF
TGTGCCAGTTCACTAGCGGGGGTATACAATGAGCAGTTCTTC
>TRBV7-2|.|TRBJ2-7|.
CASSWKGGENEQYF
TGTGCCAGCAGCTGGAAGGGGGGGGAGAACGAGCAGTACTTC
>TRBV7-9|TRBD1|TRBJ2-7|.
CASSPGQGHEQYF
TGTGCCAGCAGCCCAGGACAGGGGCACGAGCAGTACTTC
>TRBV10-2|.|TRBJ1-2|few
CASITNGREKEGYTF
TGCGCCAGCATTACGAACGGCAGGGAAAAAGAGGGCTACACCTTC
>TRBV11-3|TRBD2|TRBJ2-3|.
CASSLLAGGTDTQYF
TGTGCCAGCAGCTTACTAGCGGGGGGCACAGATACGCAGTATTTT
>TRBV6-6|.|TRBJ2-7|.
CASWGGSYEQYF
TGTGCCAGCTGGGGCGGCTCCTACGAGCAGTACTTC
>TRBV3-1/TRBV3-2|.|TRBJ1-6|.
CASSQEPGPTYNSPLHF
TGTGCCAGCAGCCAAGAGCCAGGGCCAACCTATAATTCACCCCTCCACTTT
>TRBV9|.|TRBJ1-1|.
CASSPQGSQTNTEAFF
TGTGCCAGCAGCCCCCAGGGTTCCCAGACGAACACTGAAGCTTTCTTT
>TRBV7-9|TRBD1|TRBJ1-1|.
CASSFTQGEAFF
TGTGCCAGCAGCTTTACACAGGGGGAAGCTTTCTTT
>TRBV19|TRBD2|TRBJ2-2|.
CASSILAGFFTGELFF
TGTGCCAGTAGTATTCTAGCGGGGTTTTTTACCGGGGAGCTGTTTTTT
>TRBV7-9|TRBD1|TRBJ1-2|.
CASSLEGQYLNYGYTF
TGTGCCAGCAGCTTAGAGGGACAGTACCTAAACTATGGCTACACCTTC
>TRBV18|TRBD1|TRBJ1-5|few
CASSPPGTGGNQPQHF
TGTGCCAGCTCACCCCCCGGGACAGGGGGCAATCAGCCCCAGCATTTT
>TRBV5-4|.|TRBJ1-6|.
CASSSSLSVPLHF
TGTGCCAGCAGCTCGTCCTTGTCTGTACCCCTCCACTTT
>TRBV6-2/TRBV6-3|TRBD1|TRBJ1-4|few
CASSLTGANEKLFF
TGTGCCAGCAGTCTAACAGGGGCTAATGAAAAACTGTTTTTT
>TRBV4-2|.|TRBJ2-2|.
CASDPGRRNTGELFF
TGTGCCAGTGATCCGGGGAGGAGGAACACCGGGGAGCTGTTTTTT
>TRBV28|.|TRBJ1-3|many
CASSRGAFSGNTIYF
TGTGCCAGCAGTCGCGGGGCCTTCTCTGGAAACACCATATATTTT
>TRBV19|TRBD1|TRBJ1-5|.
CASSIGTGGGLSNQPQHF
TGTGCCAGTAGTATTGGGACAGGGGGAGGTTTGAGCAATCAGCCCCAGCATTTT
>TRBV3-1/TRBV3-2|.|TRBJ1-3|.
CASSPAGDSGNTIYF
TGTGCCAGCAGCCCGGCAGGGGACTCTGGAAACACCATATATTTT
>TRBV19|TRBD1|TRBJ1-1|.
CASSIQGVTEAFF
TGTGCCAGTAGTATTCAGGGGGTTACTGAAGCTTTCTTT
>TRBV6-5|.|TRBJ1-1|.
CASSLSRMNTEAFF
TGTGCCAGCAGTTTAAGCAGGATGAACACTGAAGCTTTCTTT
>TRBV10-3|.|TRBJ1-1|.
CAISGWPNTEAFF
TGTGCCATCAGTGGCTGGCCGAACACTGAAGCTTTCTTT
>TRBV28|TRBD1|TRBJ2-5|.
CASSLDRVQETQYF
TGTGCCAGCAGCCTCGACAGGGTTCAAGAGACCCAGTACTTC
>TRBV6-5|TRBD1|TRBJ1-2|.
CASSYSTGGIGYTF
TGTGCCAGCAGTTACTCGACAGGGGGGATCGGCTACACCTTC
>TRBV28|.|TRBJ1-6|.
CASSPPEDNSPLHF
TGTGCCAGCAGTCCCCCGGAGGATAATTCACCCCTCCACTTT
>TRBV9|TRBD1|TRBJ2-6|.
CASSPRDRAGANVLTF
TGTGCCAGCAGCCCCCGGGACAGGGCCGGGGCCAACGTCCTGACTTTC
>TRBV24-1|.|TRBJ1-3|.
CATSDSRQPGNTIYF
TGTGCCACCAGTGATTCTAGACAGCCTGGAAACACCATATATTTT
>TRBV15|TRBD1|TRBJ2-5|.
CATSRDRGRGKQETQYF
TGTGCCACCAGCAGAGATCGAGGCAGGGGGAAACAAGAGACCCAGTACTTC
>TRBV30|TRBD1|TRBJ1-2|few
CAWINRGANYGYTF
TGTGCCTGGATTAACAGGGGAGCTAACTATGGCTACACCTTC
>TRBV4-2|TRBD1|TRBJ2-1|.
CASSQPGTGILNEQFF
TGTGCCAGCAGCCAACCGGGGACAGGCATACTTAATGAGCAGTTCTTC
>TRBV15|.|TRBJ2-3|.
CATSRETDYTDTQYF
TGTGCCACCAGCAGAGAAACTGACTACACAGATACGCAGTATTTT
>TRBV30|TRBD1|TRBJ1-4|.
CAWSVHRGATNEKLFF
TGTGCCTGGAGTGTACACAGGGGAGCAACTAATGAAAAACTGTTTTTT
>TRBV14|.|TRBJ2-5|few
CASSLRTVAETQYF
TGTGCCAGCAGCCTACGGACAGTGGCAGAGACCCAGTACTTC
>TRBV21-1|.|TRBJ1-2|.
CASSKTDRVYGYTF
TGTGCCAGCAGCAAAACTGACAGGGTTTATGGCTACACCTTC
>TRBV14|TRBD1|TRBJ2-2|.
CASSPGQLLANTGELFF
TGTGCCAGCAGCCCGGGACAGCTTCTCGCGAACACCGGGGAGCTGTTTTTT
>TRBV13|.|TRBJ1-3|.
CASSFIGSGNTIYF
TGTGCCAGCAGCTTTATCGGGTCTGGAAACACCATATATTTT
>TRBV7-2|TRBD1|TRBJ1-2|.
CASSGTGTGTFYGYTF
TGTGCCAGCAGCGGCACCGGGACAGGGACCTTCTATGGCTACACCTTC